This T cell receptor beta chain is from a study of technical replicates of blood from several donors. The ends were cut back, 4 bases at V and 8 bases at J, with 12 bases in the middle. The germline V gene encodes CDR1 WNHNN and CDR2 SYGVQD (reference sequence). The CDR3 sequence is 13 residues long. Generated by immunoSEQ multiplex PCR, the TCRdb table keeps only in-frame clones and is missing some. The sample yields about 12,000 clones, around 96% seen once. Sequenced input: PBMCs. The clonotype comes from a human donor in good health. The rearrangement links TRBV10-1 to TRBJ2-1; possibly TRBD2 for D (6 bases). This chain's CDR3 is CASSGGVGYEQFF. DNA of the CDR3: TGCGCCAGCAGTGGGGGGGTGGGGTATGAGCAGTTCTTC.